The 25 T cell receptor beta chains given below trace back to one sample, sequenced in a study of blood T cell repertoires in COVID-19. Generated by immunoSEQ multiplex PCR, the TCRdb table keeps only in-frame clones and is missing some. The data show fewer than 500,000 clones, around 89% seen once. Sequencing input: PBMCs or T cells enriched from blood (not recorded which). All receptors come from a woman in her twenties or thirties with acute COVID-19.

The rearrangement joins TRBV9 to TRBJ2-4; D might be TRBD2 (6 bases). The CDR3 is 16 amino acids. From germline, CDR1 is SGDLS and CDR2 YYNGEE. V lost 0 bases to trimming and J lost 8 bases, with 18 bases between them. In DNA form, the CDR3 reads TGTGCCAGCAGCGTAGGGGGGGACGGTCTGAGGTACATTCAGTACTTC. Translated, it gives CASSVGGDGLRYIQYF.

The chain is built from TRBV12-5 and TRBJ2-3, with 9 bases that match TRBD1. Trimming removed 0 bases from V and 4 bases from J; junction bases left unmatched: 11. The CDR3 runs to 18 residues. Germline CDR1 reads LGHNT; CDR2 reads FRNRAP. In DNA form, the CDR3 reads TGTGCTAGTGGTTTGGTCCCCGACGGGACAGGGAGGGCAGATACGCAGTATTTT. It codes for CASGLVPDGTGRADTQYF. Filled out from reference TRBV12-5 and TRBJ2-3, the complete variable domain reads DARVTQTPRHKVTEMGQEVTMRCQPILGHNTVFWYRQTMMQGLELLAYFRNRAPLDDSGMPKDRFSAEMPDATLATLKIQPSEPRDSAVYFCASGLVPDGTGRADTQYFGPGTRLTVL.

This clone was seen just once. The chain has TRBV6-5 and TRBJ2-1; the D is unclear. V lost 6 bases, J lost 12 bases, and 15 bases lay in between. The germline V gene encodes CDR1 MNHEY and CDR2 SVGAGI. The CDR3 contains 12 residues. The CDR3: CASSPGRGPQFF. The CDR3 DNA reads TGTGCCAGCAGCCCCGGTCGTGGTCCGCAGTTCTTC.

This chain uses TRBV29-1 with TRBJ2-7; tentatively, D is TRBD2 (6 bases). This CDR3 contains 12 residues. Trimming stripped 4 bases from V and 3 bases from J, with 10 bases between. Germline V CDR1 and CDR2: SQVTM, ANQGSEA. The CDR3 spells CSVGGGFYEQYF. The CDR3 DNA sequence: TGCAGCGTTGGTGGGGGGTTCTACGAGCAGTACTTC.

This sequence joins TRBV11-2 and TRBJ1-4, with D possibly being TRBD1 (5 bases). Per germline, CDR1 SGHAT and CDR2 FQNNGV. There are 15 residues in the CDR3. V was trimmed by 4 bases and J by 0 bases, leaving 9 bases between them. This CDR3 is CASSYRQSTNEKLFF. CDR3 in DNA: TGTGCCAGCAGCTACAGACAGTCAACTAATGAAAAACTGTTTTTT.

The chain links TRBV5-5 to TRBJ2-6; D is undetermined. Germline values: CDR1 SGHKS, CDR2 YYEKEE (reference sequence). V was trimmed by 1 base and J by 2 bases, leaving 10 bases between them. This CDR3 is built from 16 residues. CDR3 protein: CASSLFLSPGANVLTF. The CDR3, as DNA: TGTGCCAGCAGCTTGTTTCTTTCTCCTGGGGCCAACGTCCTGACTTTC.

This clone appeared a few times. This chain joins TRBV20-1 and TRBJ1-1; TRBD1 aligns across 8 bases. V shed 2 bases, J shed 11 bases, and the junction held 4 bases outside the gene matches. The CDR3 has 11 residues. From germline, CDR1 is DFQATT and CDR2 SNEGSKA (reference sequence). DNA for the CDR3: TGCAGTGCTAGAAAGGACAGGGCTGCTTTCTTT. Protein sequence: CSARKDRAAFF.

V and J are TRBV5-1 and TRBJ2-7; D is uncertain. V lost 0 bases and J 0 bases, leaving 10 bases between the germline ends. This CDR3 has 15 amino acids. Germline CDR1 and CDR2: SGHRS and YFSETQ. The CDR3: CASSLAAGLSYEQYF. Here the CDR3 DNA reads TGCGCCAGCAGCTTGGCGGCAGGTCTCTCCTACGAGCAGTACTTC.

The V call is TRBV24-1, the J call TRBJ2-5; 8 bases map to TRBD1. This CDR3 contains 14 residues. The V gene end was trimmed by 3 bases and the J gene end by 5 bases; junction bases not matched to a gene: 4. The V gene's germline CDR1 is KGHDR and CDR2 SFDVKD. The CDR3 spells CATSDGQGGETQYF. The CDR3 DNA reads as TGTGCCACCAGTGATGGACAGGGCGGGGAGACCCAGTACTTC.

This clone has just one count. This rearrangement joins TRBV4-1 to TRBJ1-4, with TRBD1 matching over 9 bases. The CDR3 is 16 amino acids. The V gene end was trimmed by 3 bases and the J gene end by 8 bases; junction bases not matched to a gene: 10. Looked up from germline, CDR1 is MGHRA and CDR2 is YSYEKL. In DNA form, the CDR3 reads TGCGCCAGCAGCCATAACCTCGGACAGGGGTACGAAAAACTGTTTTTT. Protein sequence: CASSHNLGQGYEKLFF.

The CDR3 loop is CASSLGSQGLGEQYF. The CDR3 DNA reads TGTGCCAGCAGCTTAGGTTCGCAGGGGTTGGGTGAGCAGTACTTC. The V call is TRBV7-8, the J call TRBJ2-7; D is perhaps TRBD1 (6 bases). The CDR3 consists of 15 residues. The ends were cut back, 1 base at V and 7 bases at J, with 17 bases in the middle. Germline V gene lookup returns CDR1 SGHVS and CDR2 FQNEAQ. The entire variable domain, with the rest obtained from reference TRBV7-8 and TRBJ2-7, is as follows: GAGVSQSPRYKVAKRGQDVALRCDPISGHVSLFWYQQALGQGPEFLTYFQNEAQLDKSGLPSDRFFAERPEGSVSTLKIQRTQQEDSAVYLCASSLGSQGLGEQYFGPGTRLTVT.

This chain links TRBV11-2 with TRBJ2-7, with no clear D. Trimming removed 6 bases from V and 5 bases from J, with 8 bases in between. The CDR3 has 11 amino acids. Germline V CDR1 and CDR2: SGHAT, FQNNGV. CDR3 DNA: TGTGCCAGCAGGGCCAATAACGAGCAGTACTTC. It is translated as CASRANNEQYF.

This chain uses TRBV3-1 (or the pseudogene TRBV3-2) with TRBJ2-7; TRBD2 aligns across 8 bases. With V trimmed by 1 base and J by 4 bases, 9 bases remained unmatched. CDR3 length: 16 amino acids. CDR1 is LGHDT and CDR2 is YNNKEL in the germline V gene (reference sequence). The CDR3 coding sequence is TGTGCCAGCAGCCAAGGAACCGGGACTAGGACTTACGAGCAGTACTTC. It is translated as CASSQGTGTRTYEQYF.

This sequence joins TRBV4-1 and TRBJ1-3; 7 bases fit TRBD1. V was clipped by 3 bases and J by 2 bases; unmatched bases: 4. The CDR3 totals 15 residues. CDR1 MGHRA and CDR2 YSYEKL come from the germline V gene. CDR3 in DNA: TGCGCCAGCAGCCAGGCGACAGGGCCTGGAAACACCATATATTTT. Protein product: CASSQATGPGNTIYF.

This clone was seen only a few times. CDR3 loop: CAWSIAGGGSYGNTIYF. DNA of the CDR3: TGTGCCTGGAGTATCGCCGGGGGAGGGTCATACGGAAACACCATATATTTT. V is TRBV30 and J is TRBJ1-3; TRBD1 is a possible D gene (5 bases). The CDR3 has 17 amino acids. With 2 bases removed from V and 4 bases from J, the gap between germline ends came to 21 bases. Germline loops: CDR1 GTSNPN, CDR2 SVGIG (reference sequence).

The chain combines TRBV24-1 with TRBJ1-1, with a weak D call TRBD1 (6 bases). Per germline, CDR1 KGHDR and CDR2 SFDVKD. The CDR3 has 13 amino acids. With 9 bases removed from V and 3 bases from J, the gap between germline ends came to 13 bases. The CDR3 loop reads CATRGQTDTEAFF. As DNA, the CDR3 is TGTGCCACCCGGGGACAAACAGACACTGAAGCTTTCTTT.

The chain recombines TRBV5-1 with TRBJ2-5; the match to TRBD1 covers 8 bases. Germline CDR1 is SGHRS and CDR2 is YFSETQ. V was pared by 4 bases and J by 0 bases, with 8 bases of the junction left unmatched. The length of the CDR3 is 16 residues. CDR3 in DNA: TGCGCCAGCAGCCCCGGGACAGGAACGTACCAAGAGACCCAGTACTTC. Residues: CASSPGTGTYQETQYF.

This rearrangement joins TRBV29-1 to TRBJ1-3; 8 nucleotides align to TRBD1. Trimming removed 7 bases from V and 0 bases from J; junction bases left unmatched: 11. The CDR3 sequence is 16 residues long. Germline assignment: CDR1 SQVTM and CDR2 ANQGSEA. In DNA, the CDR3 is TGCAGCGCCATACTCCGGGACAGGTTCTCTGGAAACACCATATATTTT. Amino acid sequence: CSAILRDRFSGNTIYF.

The chain uses TRBV7-9 and TRBJ2-1; D is ambiguous. Germline CDR1 is SEHNR and CDR2 is FQNEAQ (reference sequence). This CDR3 is 17 amino acids long. Trimming left V 1 base short and J 6 bases short, with 19 bases between. In DNA form, the CDR3 reads TGTGCCAGCAGCTTAGGATACCTGGCTCTGGCAACCAATGAGCAGTTCTTC. Its protein is CASSLGYLALATNEQFF.

The chain recombines TRBV4-1 with TRBJ1-2, with a possible D match to TRBD1 (6 bases). The germline V gene encodes CDR1 MGHRA and CDR2 YSYEKL. The V end lost 0 bases, the J end lost 4 bases, and 12 bases lay between the germline ends. CDR3 length: 15 amino acids. CDR3 nucleotide sequence: TGCGCCAGCAGCCAAGATCGGGGGGGCAGCTATGGCTACACCTTC. Its translation: CASSQDRGGSYGYTF.

The chain carries TRBV5-1 and TRBJ2-7, with 11 positions matching TRBD2. Looked up from germline, CDR1 is SGHRS and CDR2 is YFSETQ. CDR3 length: 15 amino acids. The junction had 8 bases not matched to a gene; V was cut back by 3 bases and J by 6 bases. The CDR3 reads CASSSLSGGAFEQYF. The DNA of the CDR3 is TGCGCCAGCAGCTCCCTTAGCGGGGGGGCCTTCGAGCAGTACTTC. Full variable domain (remainder filled in from reference TRBV5-1 and TRBJ2-7): KAGVTQTPRYLIKTRGQQVTLSCSPISGHRSVSWYQQTPGQGLQFLFEYFSETQRNKGNFPGRFSGRQFSNSRSEMNVSTLELGDSALYLCASSSLSGGAFEQYFGPGTRLTVT.

This chain joins TRBV6-5 and TRBJ1-4; D not certain. V shed 5 bases and J shed 4 bases, with 11 bases lying between them. This CDR3 has 14 residues. Per the germline V gene, CDR1 is MNHEY and CDR2 is SVGAGI. Written as DNA, the CDR3 is TGTGCCAGCAGTCCCGGCCGGGGTAATGAAAAACTGTTTTTT. It specifies CASSPGRGNEKLFF.

The chain links TRBV21-1 to TRBJ1-1; the D segment call TRBD1 is taken from the table without a DNA check. TRBV21-1 is listed as a pseudogene. This CDR3 contains 13 residues. The CDR3 nucleotides read TGTGCCAGCAGCACGCACAGGGGGCGCATCGCTTTCTTT. It specifies CASSTHRGRIAFF.

The chain employs TRBV9 and TRBJ2-3; TRBD2 matches at 7 bases. CDR3 size: 15 residues. J lost 0 bases, V lost 3 bases, and 4 bases had no gene match. The germline V gene encodes CDR1 SGDLS and CDR2 YYNGEE. CDR3 bases: TGTGCCAGCAGCGCGCGGGGGAGCAGCACAGATACGCAGTATTTT. Translating gives CASSARGSSTDTQYF.

This clone showed up just once. The chain is built from TRBV2 and TRBJ2-7, with 7 bases aligning to TRBD1. The CDR3 loop spans 15 amino acids. V shed 7 bases and J 5 bases; nucleotides not matched to a gene: 14. CDR1 is SNHLY, CDR2 FYNNEI, per germline. The CDR3 sequence: CASNQIDREYDEQYF. CDR3 sequence (DNA): TGTGCCAGCAATCAAATCGACAGGGAATATGACGAGCAGTACTTC.